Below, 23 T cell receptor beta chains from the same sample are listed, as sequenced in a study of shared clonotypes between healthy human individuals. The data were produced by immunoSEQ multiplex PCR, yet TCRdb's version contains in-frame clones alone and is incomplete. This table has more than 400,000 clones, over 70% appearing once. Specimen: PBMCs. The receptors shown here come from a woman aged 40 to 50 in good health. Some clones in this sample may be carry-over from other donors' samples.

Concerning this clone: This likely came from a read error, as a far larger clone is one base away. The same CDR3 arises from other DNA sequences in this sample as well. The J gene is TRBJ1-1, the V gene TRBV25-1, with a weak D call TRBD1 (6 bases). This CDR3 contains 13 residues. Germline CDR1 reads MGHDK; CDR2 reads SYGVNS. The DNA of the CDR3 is TGCGCCAGCAGTCCCAGGGGGAACACTGAAGCTTTCTTT. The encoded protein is CASSPRGNTEAFF.

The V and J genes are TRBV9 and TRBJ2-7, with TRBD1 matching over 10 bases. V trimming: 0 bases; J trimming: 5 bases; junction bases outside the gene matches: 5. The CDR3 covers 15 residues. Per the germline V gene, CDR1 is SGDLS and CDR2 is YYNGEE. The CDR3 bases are TGTGCCAGCAGCGTAGCGGGGACAGGGGTCAACGAGCAGTACTTC. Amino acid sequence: CASSVAGTGVNEQYF.

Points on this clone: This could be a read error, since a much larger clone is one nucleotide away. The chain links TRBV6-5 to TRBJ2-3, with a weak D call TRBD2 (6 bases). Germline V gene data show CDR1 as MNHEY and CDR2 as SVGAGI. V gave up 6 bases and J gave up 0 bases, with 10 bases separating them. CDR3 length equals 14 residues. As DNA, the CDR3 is TGTGCCAGCAGATCCGGGACTAGCACAGATACGCAGTATTTT. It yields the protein CASRSGTSTDTQYF.

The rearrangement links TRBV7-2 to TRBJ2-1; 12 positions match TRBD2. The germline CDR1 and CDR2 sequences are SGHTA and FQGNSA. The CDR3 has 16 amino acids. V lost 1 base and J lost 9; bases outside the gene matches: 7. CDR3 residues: CASSLGLAGVQGEQFF. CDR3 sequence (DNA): TGTGCCAGCAGCTTAGGACTAGCGGGGGTACAGGGTGAGCAGTTCTTC. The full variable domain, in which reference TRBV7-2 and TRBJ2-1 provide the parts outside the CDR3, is GAGVSQSPSNKVTEKGKDVELRCDPISGHTALYWYRQSLGQGLEFLIYFQGNSAPDKSGLPSDRFSAERTGGSVSTLTIQRTQQEDSAVYLCASSLGLAGVQGEQFFGPGTRLTVL.

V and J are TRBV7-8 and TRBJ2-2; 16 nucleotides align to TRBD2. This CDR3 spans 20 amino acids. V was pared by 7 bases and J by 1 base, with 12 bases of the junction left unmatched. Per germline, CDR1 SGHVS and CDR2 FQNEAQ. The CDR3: CASTQTGTSGRAWNTGELFF. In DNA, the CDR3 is TGTGCCAGCACCCAAACCGGGACTAGCGGGAGGGCTTGGAACACCGGGGAGCTGTTTTTT.

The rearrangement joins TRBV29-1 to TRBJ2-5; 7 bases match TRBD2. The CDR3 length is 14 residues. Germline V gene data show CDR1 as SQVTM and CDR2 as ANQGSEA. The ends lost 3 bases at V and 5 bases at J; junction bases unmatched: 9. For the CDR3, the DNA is TGCAGCGTTGAGAGGGACTACCCTTCGGAGACCCAGTACTTC. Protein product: CSVERDYPSETQYF.

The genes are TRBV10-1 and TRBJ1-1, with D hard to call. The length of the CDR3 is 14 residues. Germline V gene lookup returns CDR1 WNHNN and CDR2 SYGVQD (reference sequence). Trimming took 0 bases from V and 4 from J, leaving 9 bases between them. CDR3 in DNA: TGCGCCAGCAGTGAGTCGATGGGTTCCACTGAAGCTTTCTTT. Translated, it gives CASSESMGSTEAFF.

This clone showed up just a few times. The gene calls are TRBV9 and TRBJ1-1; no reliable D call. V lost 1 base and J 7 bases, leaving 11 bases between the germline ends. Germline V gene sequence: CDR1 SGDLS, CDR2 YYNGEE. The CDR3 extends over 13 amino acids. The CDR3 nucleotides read TGTGCCAGCAGCGTAATGTGGGGAGGTGAAGCTTTCTTT. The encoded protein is CASSVMWGGEAFF. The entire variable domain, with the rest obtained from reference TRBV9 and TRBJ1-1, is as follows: DSGVTQTPKHLITATGQRVTLRCSPRSGDLSVYWYQQSLDQGLQFLIQYYNGEERAKGNILERFSAQQFPDLHSELNLSSLELGDSALYFCASSVMWGGEAFFGQGTRLTVV.

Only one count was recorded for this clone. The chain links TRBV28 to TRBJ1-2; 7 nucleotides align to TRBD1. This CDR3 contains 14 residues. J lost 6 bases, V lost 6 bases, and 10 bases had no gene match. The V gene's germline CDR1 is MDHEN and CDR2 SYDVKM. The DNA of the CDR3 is TGTGCCAGCAGGGGCGGGACAGTTTTCGATGGCTACACCTTC. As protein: CASRGGTVFDGYTF.

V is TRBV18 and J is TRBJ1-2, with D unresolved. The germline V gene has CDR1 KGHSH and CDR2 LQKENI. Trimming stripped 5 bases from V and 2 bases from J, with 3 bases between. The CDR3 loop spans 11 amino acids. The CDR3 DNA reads TGTGCCAGCTCAACAAACTATGGCTACACCTTC. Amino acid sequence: CASSTNYGYTF.

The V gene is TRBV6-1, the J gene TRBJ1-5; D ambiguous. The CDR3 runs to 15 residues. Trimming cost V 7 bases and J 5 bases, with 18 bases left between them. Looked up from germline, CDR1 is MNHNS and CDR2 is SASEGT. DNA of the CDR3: TGTGCCAGCACCCCACTTTACGGTTCGCATCAGCCCCAGCATTTT. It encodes CASTPLYGSHQPQHF.

The CDR3 spells CASSHRGARTDTQYF. DNA for the CDR3: TGTGCCAGCAGCCACAGGGGGGCAAGGACAGATACGCAGTATTTT. The gene calls are TRBV25-1 and TRBJ2-3; 8 nucleotides agree with TRBD1. CDR1 and CDR2 from the germline V gene are MGHDK and SYGVNS. Losses at the gene ends were 6 bases for V and 3 bases for J; bases not matched to a gene: 8. The CDR3 loop spans 15 amino acids. Looking up the rest from reference TRBV25-1 and TRBJ2-3 gives the full variable domain: EADIYQTPRYLVIGTGKKITLECSQTMGHDKMYWYQQDPGMELHLIHYSYGVNSTEKGDLSSESTVSRIRTEHFPLTLESARPSHTSQYLCASSHRGARTDTQYFGPGTRLTVL.

CDR3 coding DNA: TGTGCCAGCAGCTCCCCCCCGTTGGAGCGGATCTACGAGCAGTACTTC. Encoded protein: CASSSPPLERIYEQYF. The chain carries TRBV11-2 and TRBJ2-7; possible D gene TRBD2, 5 bases. CDR1 is SGHAT and CDR2 is FQNNGV in the germline V gene. V was trimmed by 4 bases and J by 3 bases, leaving 19 bases between them. There are 16 residues in the CDR3.

The CDR3 region is CASSRDRDSGANVLTF. The CDR3 coding sequence is TGTGCCAGTAGTCGCGACAGGGACTCTGGGGCCAACGTCCTGACTTTC. The chain carries TRBV19 and TRBJ2-6; 7 nucleotides line up with TRBD1. The CDR3 length is 16 residues. Germline V lookup: CDR1 LNHDA, CDR2 SQIVND (reference sequence). The trim removed 5 bases at V and 0 bases at J, leaving 4 bases unmatched.

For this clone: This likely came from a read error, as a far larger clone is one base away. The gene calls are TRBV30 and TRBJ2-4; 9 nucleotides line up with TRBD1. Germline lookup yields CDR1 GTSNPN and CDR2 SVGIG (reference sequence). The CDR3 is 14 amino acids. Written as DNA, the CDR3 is TGTGACTCCGACAGGGGGACGTCGGAAAACATTCAGTACTTC. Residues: CDSDRGTSENIQYF. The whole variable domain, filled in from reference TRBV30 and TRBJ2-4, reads SQTIHQWPATLVQPVGSPLSLECTVEGTSNPNLYWYRQAAGRGLQLLFYSVGIGQISSEVPQNLSASRPQDRQFILSSKKLLLSDSGFYLCDSDRGTSENIQYFGAGTRLSVL.

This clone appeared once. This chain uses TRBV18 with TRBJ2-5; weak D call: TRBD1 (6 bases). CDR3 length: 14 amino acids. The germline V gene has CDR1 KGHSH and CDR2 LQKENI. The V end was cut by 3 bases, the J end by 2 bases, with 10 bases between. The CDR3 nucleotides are TGTGCCAGCTCACCCCCGACAGGACAAGAGACCCAGTACTTC. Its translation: CASSPPTGQETQYF.

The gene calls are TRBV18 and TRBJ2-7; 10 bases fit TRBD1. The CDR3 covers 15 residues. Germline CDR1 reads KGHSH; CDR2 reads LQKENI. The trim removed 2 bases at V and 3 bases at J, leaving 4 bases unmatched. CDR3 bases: TGTGCCAGCTCACCAGGACAGGGGGAGAACTACGAGCAGTACTTC. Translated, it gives CASSPGQGENYEQYF.

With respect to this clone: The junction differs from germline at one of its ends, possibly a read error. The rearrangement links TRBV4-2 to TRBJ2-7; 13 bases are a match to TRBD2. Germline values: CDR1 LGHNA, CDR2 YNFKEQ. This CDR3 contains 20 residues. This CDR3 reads CASSQEILAGGPGGSYEQYF. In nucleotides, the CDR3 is TGTGCCAGCAGTCAAGAAATACTAGCGGGAGGGCCGGGGGGGTCCTACGAGCAGTACTTC.

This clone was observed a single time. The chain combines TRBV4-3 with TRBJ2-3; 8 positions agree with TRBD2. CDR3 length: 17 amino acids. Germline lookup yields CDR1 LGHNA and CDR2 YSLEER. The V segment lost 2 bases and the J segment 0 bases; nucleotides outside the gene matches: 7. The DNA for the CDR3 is TGCGCCAGCAGCCAAATCGCTAGCGGGTTTAGCACAGATACGCAGTATTTT. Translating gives CASSQIASGFSTDTQYF.

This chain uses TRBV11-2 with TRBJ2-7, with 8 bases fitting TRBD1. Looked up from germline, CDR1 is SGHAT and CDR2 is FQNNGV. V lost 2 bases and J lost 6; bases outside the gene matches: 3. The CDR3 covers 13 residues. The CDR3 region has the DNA TGTGCCAGCAGCTTACGCACAGGGGGCGAGCAGTACTTC. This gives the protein CASSLRTGGEQYF. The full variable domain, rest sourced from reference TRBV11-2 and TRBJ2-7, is EAGVAQSPRYKIIEKRQSVAFWCNPISGHATLYWYQQILGQGPKLLIQFQNNGVVDDSQLPKDRFSAERLKGVDSTLKIQPAKLEDSAVYLCASSLRTGGEQYFGPGTRLTVT.

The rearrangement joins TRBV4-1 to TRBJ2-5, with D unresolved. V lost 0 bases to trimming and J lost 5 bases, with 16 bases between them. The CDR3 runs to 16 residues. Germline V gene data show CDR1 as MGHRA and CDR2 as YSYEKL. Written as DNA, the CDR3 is TGCGCCAGCAGCCAAGACCCCTATACCCTCGGGGAGACCCAGTACTTC. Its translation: CASSQDPYTLGETQYF.

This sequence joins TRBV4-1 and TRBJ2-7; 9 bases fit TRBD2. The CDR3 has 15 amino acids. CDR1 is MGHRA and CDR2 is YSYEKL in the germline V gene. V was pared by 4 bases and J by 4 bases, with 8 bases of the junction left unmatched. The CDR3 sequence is CASSPRGSGSYEQYF. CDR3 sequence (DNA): TGCGCCAGCAGCCCAAGGGGTAGCGGGAGTTACGAGCAGTACTTC.

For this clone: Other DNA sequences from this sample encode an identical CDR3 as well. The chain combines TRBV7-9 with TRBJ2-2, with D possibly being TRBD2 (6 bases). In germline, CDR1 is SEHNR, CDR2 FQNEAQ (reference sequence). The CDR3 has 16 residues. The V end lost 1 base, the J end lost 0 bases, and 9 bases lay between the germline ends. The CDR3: CASSLVAGTNTGELFF. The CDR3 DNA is TGTGCCAGCAGCTTAGTCGCGGGAACGAACACCGGGGAGCTGTTTTTT.